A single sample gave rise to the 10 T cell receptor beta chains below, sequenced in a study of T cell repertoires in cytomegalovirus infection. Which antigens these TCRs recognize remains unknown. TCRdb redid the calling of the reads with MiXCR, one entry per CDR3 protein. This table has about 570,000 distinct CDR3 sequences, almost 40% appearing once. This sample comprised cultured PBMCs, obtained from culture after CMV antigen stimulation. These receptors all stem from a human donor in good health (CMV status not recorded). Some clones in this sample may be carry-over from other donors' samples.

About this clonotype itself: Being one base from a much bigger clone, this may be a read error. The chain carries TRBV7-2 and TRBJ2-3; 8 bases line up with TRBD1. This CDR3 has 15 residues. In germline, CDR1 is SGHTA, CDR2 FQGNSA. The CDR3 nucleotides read TGTGCCAGCAGCACCGGGACAGGCCGCGGAGATACGCGGTATTTT. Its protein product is CASSTGTGRGDTRYF.

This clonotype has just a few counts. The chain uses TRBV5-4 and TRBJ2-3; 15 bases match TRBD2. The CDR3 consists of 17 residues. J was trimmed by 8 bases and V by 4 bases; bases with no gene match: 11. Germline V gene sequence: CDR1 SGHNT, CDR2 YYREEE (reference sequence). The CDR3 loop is CASSQGPGLAGGGTQYF. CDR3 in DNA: TGTGCCAGCAGCCAAGGACCGGGACTAGCGGGAGGAGGTACGCAGTATTTT.

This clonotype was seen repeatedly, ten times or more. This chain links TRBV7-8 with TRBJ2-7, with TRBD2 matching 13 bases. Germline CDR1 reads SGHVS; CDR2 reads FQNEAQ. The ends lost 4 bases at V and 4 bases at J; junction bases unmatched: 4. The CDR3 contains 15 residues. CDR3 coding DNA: TGTGCCAGCAGCTCCCGGACTAGCGGGGGATACGAGCAGTACTTC. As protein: CASSSRTSGGYEQYF.

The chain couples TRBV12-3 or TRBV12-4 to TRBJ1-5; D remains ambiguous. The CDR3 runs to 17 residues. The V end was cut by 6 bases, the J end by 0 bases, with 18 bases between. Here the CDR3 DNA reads TGTGCCAGCAGGCAGGCGCAGAATATCTATAGCAATCAGCCCCAGCATTTT. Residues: CASRQAQNIYSNQPQHF.

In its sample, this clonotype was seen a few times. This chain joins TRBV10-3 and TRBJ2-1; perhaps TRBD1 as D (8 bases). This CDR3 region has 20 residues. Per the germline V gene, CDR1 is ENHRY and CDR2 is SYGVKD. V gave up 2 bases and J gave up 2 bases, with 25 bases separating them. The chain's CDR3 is CAISERTGFVAGEAYNEQFF. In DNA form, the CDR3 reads TGTGCCATCAGTGAGAGGACAGGGTTTGTGGCGGGAGAGGCCTACAATGAGCAGTTCTTC.

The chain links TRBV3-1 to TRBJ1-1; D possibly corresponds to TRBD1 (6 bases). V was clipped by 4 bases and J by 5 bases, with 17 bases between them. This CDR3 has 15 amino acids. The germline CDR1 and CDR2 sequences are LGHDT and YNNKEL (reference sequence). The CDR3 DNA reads TGTGCCAGCAGCCTAACCTCAGGGGTTGGGACTGAAGCTTTCTTT. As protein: CASSLTSGVGTEAFF.

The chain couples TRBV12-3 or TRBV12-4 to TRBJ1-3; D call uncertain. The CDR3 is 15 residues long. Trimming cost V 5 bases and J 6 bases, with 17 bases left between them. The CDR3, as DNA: TGTGCCAGCAGTCTCGGGATTCACGGCGCAAACACCATATATTTT. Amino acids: CASSLGIHGANTIYF.

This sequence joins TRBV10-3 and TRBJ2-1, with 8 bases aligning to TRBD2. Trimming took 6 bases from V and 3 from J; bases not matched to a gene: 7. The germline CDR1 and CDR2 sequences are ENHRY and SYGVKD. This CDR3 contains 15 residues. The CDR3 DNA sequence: TGTGCCATCAGAGGGGGACTAGAGAACTACAATGAGCAGTTCTTC. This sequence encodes CAIRGGLENYNEQFF.

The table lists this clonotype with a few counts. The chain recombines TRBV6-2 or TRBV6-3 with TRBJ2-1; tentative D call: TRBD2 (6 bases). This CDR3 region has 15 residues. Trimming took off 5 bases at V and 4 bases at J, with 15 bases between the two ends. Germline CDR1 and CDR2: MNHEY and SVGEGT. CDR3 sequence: CASSISREWYNEQFF. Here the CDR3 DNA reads TGTGCCAGCAGTATAAGTCGGGAGTGGTACAATGAGCAGTTCTTC.

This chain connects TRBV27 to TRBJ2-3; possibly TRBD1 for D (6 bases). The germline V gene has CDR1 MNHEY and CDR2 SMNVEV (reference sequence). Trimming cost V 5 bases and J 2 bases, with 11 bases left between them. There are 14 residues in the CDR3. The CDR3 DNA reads TGTGCCAGCAGTCTAGGGGACATCACAGATACGCAGTATTTT. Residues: CASSLGDITDTQYF.